This TCR beta chain came from a study of OX40 agonist ivuxolimab in advanced cancers. Study context: Patients receiving dose escalation had hepatocellular carcinoma, melanoma, renal cell or head and neck cancer. There were three patients with partial responses, one having hepatocellular carcinoma and two cutaneous melanoma.

The repertoire was sequenced with immunoSEQ multiplex PCR; TCRdb's copy has only in-frame clones and lacks some. This sample has under 200,000 clones, with roughly 94% found just once. In germline, CDR1 is MNHEY, CDR2 SVGAGI. The CDR3 spans 14 residues. Trimming left V 6 bases short and J 2 bases short, with 13 bases between. Study-wide findings and caveats: Some of the nonresponding patients also showed low levels of normalized T-cell clonal expansion.

With respect to this clone: The antigen remains undetermined.

The rearrangement joins TRBV6-5 to TRBJ1-2; no reliable D call. The source is an adult with an advanced solid tumor such as melanoma, head and neck, liver or kidney cancer. The specimen was CD4+ or CD8+ T cells sorted from blood, collected in a trial of the OX40 agonist ivuxolimab. CDR3 protein: CASRMERNNYGYTF. The CDR3 DNA is TGTGCCAGCAGGATGGAGAGGAACAACTATGGCTACACCTTC.